This TCR beta chain emerged from a study of cytomegalovirus exposure and HLA in healthy donors. Per germline, CDR1 LNHDA and CDR2 SQIVND (reference sequence). With 4 bases removed from V and 2 bases from J, the gap between germline ends came to 7 bases. The CDR3 is 13 amino acids. Primers: 60 Vbeta forward and 13 Jbeta reverse. The protocol was immunoSEQ multiplex PCR, while the TCRdb copy is restricted to in-frame clones and leaves out a portion. The sample has 100,000 or so clones, 76% seen once; the top ten hold about 12%. The source is a woman aged 40 to 50 in good health and CMV-seropositive. The specimen was PBMCs. This sequence joins TRBV19 and TRBJ2-3, with a weak D call TRBD1 (6 bases). CDR3 loop: CASSRGLTDTQYF. The CDR3 DNA reads as TGTGCCAGTAGTAGGGGGCTCACAGATACGCAGTATTTT. The full variable domain, rest sourced from reference TRBV19 and TRBJ2-3, is DGGITQSPKYLFRKEGQNVTLSCEQNLNHDAMYWYRQDPGQGLRLIYYSQIVNDFQKGDIAEGYSVSREKKESFPLTVTSAQKNPTAFYLCASSRGLTDTQYFGPGTRLTVL.